The 6 T cell receptor beta chains below come from one sample, sequenced in a study of T cells after yellow fever vaccination. Each CDR3 protein gets one entry after TCRdb re-called the 5' RACE reads with MiXCR. This sample has some 560,000 distinct CDR3 sequences; less than 20% occur once, and the top ten carry 17%. Source: PBMCs, taken less than 6 days after the first yellow fever vaccination. The source of these receptors is a man aged 18 to 35 who received the YFV17D yellow fever vaccine.

This chain uses TRBV7-3 with TRBJ1-1; no definite D call. This CDR3 has 13 residues. V was shortened by 5 bases and J by 5 bases, with 12 bases between the two germline ends. CDR1 and CDR2 (germline): SGHTA, FQGTGA. The DNA of the CDR3 is TGTGCCAGCAGCCGATCGGGAGAGACTGAAGCTTTCTTT. Its protein is CASSRSGETEAFF.

This clonotype showed up just a few times. V is TRBV16 and J is TRBJ1-1; D remains unclear. The ends were cut back, 3 bases at V and 4 bases at J, with 15 bases in the middle. CDR3 size: 15 residues. Germline CDR1 reads KGHSY; CDR2 reads FQNENV. This CDR3 reads CASSHYIVSSTEAFF. The CDR3 region has the DNA TGTGCCAGCAGCCATTATATTGTATCGAGCACTGAAGCTTTCTTT. Full variable domain (remainder filled in from reference TRBV16 and TRBJ1-1): GEEVAQTPKHLVRGEGQKAKLYCAPIKGHSYVFWYQQVLKNEFKFLISFQNENVFDETGMPKERFSAKCLPNSPCSLEIQATKLEDSAVYFCASSHYIVSSTEAFFGQGTRLTVV.

The chain employs TRBV9 and TRBJ1-5, with D tentatively TRBD1 (5 bases). The CDR3 runs 15 residues. V lost 4 bases, J lost 6 bases, and 17 bases lay in between. CDR1 is SGDLS and CDR2 is YYNGEE in the germline V gene. The CDR3 bases are TGTGCCAGCAGCCCCGGGGGAGGGCTTGGTCAGCCCCAGCATTTT. This sequence encodes CASSPGGGLGQPQHF.

This clonotype was seen only a few times. The rearrangement uses TRBV6-5 and TRBJ2-1, with TRBD2 identical over 8 bases. V trimming: 4 bases; J trimming: 10 bases; junction bases outside the gene matches: 12. Germline CDR1 and CDR2: MNHEY and SVGAGI. The CDR3 runs to 15 residues. The CDR3 is CASSFSHTGGQEQFF. For the CDR3, the DNA is TGTGCCAGCAGTTTCTCGCACACGGGGGGGCAAGAGCAGTTCTTC.

In its sample, this clonotype was seen a few times. V is TRBV28 and J is TRBJ2-7, with 7 positions matching TRBD1. Per germline, CDR1 MDHEN and CDR2 SYDVKM. Trimming removed 5 bases from V and 4 bases from J; junction bases left unmatched: 11. The CDR3 loop spans 15 amino acids. The CDR3 sequence is CASSQDRSLSYEQYV. CDR3 DNA sequence: TGTGCCAGCAGTCAGGACAGGAGCCTAAGTTACGAGCAGTACGTC.

There are a few counts of this clonotype. V is TRBV5-1 and J is TRBJ2-3; tentatively, D is TRBD1 (6 bases). V was shortened by 4 bases and J by 4 bases, with 10 bases between the two germline ends. The CDR3 loop spans 13 amino acids. Germline-derived CDR1 and CDR2 are SGHRS and YFSETQ. CDR3 sequence reads: CASSVTGSDTQYF. CDR3 bases: TGCGCCAGCAGCGTAACAGGGTCAGATACGCAGTATTTT.